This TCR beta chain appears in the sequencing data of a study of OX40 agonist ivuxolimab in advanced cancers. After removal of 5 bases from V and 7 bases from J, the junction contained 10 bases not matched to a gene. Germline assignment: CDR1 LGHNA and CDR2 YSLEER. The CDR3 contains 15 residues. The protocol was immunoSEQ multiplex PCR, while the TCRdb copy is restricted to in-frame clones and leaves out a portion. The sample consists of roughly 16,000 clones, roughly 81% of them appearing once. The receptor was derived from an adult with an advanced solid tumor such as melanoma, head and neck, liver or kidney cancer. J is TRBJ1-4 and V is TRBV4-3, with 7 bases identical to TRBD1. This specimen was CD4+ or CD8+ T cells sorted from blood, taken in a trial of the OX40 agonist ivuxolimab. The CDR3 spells CASSAYRGSGEKLFF. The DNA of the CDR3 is TGCGCCAGCAGCGCTTACAGGGGATCTGGTGAAAAACTGTTTTTT.